This TCR beta chain was sequenced in a study of OX40 agonist ivuxolimab in advanced cancers. Assay: immunoSEQ multiplex PCR; the TCRdb copy retains only in-frame clones and omits some. Among about 78,000 clones listed, roughly nine tenths were seen once. Germline V gene lookup returns CDR1 SEHNR and CDR2 FQNEAQ (reference sequence). Trimming took off 5 bases at V and 10 bases at J, with 15 bases between the two ends. The CDR3 is 14 amino acids. Source: CD4+ or CD8+ T cells sorted from blood, taken in a trial of the OX40 agonist ivuxolimab. The chain uses TRBV7-9 and TRBJ1-6; D ambiguous. The receptor was isolated from an adult with an advanced solid tumor such as melanoma, head and neck, liver or kidney cancer. CDR3 coding DNA: TGTGCCAGCAGCCCTGATATTTTATACTCACCCCTCCACTTT. Its translation: CASSPDILYSPLHF.